This is a list of T cell receptor beta chains from one sample in a study of CD8 T cells in ankylosing spondylitis. From the 5' RACE reads, TCRdb called clonotypes with MiXCR, one entry per CDR3 protein. The sample contains around 220,000 distinct CDR3 sequences, around 19% of which appear only once. Sequenced: blood, either unsorted or a sorted T cell fraction (not recorded which). These receptors were taken from a male donor with ankylosing spondylitis. Each CDR3 is given with its conserved first and last residue. The D gene is left open where the match is weak. Only part of the rows carry a size: once, few, many, or a class if the clone is expanded.

j_call d_call v_call clone_size cdr3_nt cdr3_aa
TRBJ2-3 TRBD1 TRBV20-1 NA TGCAGTGCTAGAGGCCGCAGGGACAGCCCCGTCACAGATACGCAGTATTTT CSARGRRDSPVTDTQYF
TRBJ2-1 TRBD1 TRBV9 many TGTGCCAGCAGCCCCCAGGGGGAAATGTTGAATGAGCAGTTCTTC CASSPQGEMLNEQFF
TRBJ2-1 TRBD1 TRBV27 NA TGTGCCAGCAGTACCGGACAGGGGAGAGATGAGCAGTTCTTC CASSTGQGRDEQFF
TRBJ2-7 NA TRBV6-5 NA TGTGCCAGCAGTTACTCTTTGGGTTACGAGCAGTACTTC CASSYSLGYEQYF
TRBJ2-7 TRBD2 TRBV20-1 few TGCAGTGCTAGAGATATGAGCGGGAGGTCCTACGAGCAGTACTTC CSARDMSGRSYEQYF
TRBJ2-1 TRBD2 TRBV6-5 NA TGTGCCAGCAGTTACGGCGGGGGTTTATACAATGAGCAGTTCTTC CASSYGGGLYNEQFF
TRBJ1-1 TRBD1 TRBV7-8 few TGTGCCAGCAGCGGTCGACAACAGGGGACGAACACTGAAGCTTTCTTT CASSGRQQGTNTEAFF
TRBJ2-5 TRBD2 TRBV6-1 few TGTGCCAGCAAGGTCGGGGGGGGAGAGACCCAGTACTTC CASKVGGGETQYF
TRBJ1-2 TRBD1 TRBV28 few TGTGCCAGCAGTCCACGGGACAGGGCTTTTGCCTATGGCTACACCTTC CASSPRDRAFAYGYTF
TRBJ2-1 TRBD1 TRBV12-3/TRBV12-4 many TGTGCCAGCAGTTTAGGGGACAGCTCCTACAATGAGCAGTTCTTC CASSLGDSSYNEQFF
TRBJ1-2 NA TRBV11-3 NA TGTGCCAGCAGCTTTTTAGGACGGGAAAACTATGGCTACACCTTC CASSFLGRENYGYTF
TRBJ2-7 TRBD1 TRBV12-3/TRBV12-4 many TGTGCCAGCAACTCGGACAGGGGCTACGAGCAGTACTTC CASNSDRGYEQYF
TRBJ2-5 TRBD2 TRBV9 NA TGTGCCAGCAGCCCCACTAGCGGGATTCAAGAGACCCAGTACTTC CASSPTSGIQETQYF
TRBJ1-3 NA TRBV7-9 few TGTGCCAGCACAACAGGGTTCTCTGGAAACACCATATATTTT CASTTGFSGNTIYF
TRBJ2-3 NA TRBV7-2 few TGTGCCAGCAGCTCAGGGGGGTCAGATACGCAGTATTTT CASSSGGSDTQYF
TRBJ1-1 NA TRBV7-3 NA TGTGCCAGCAGCTCGACCTGGGGCACTGAAGCTTTCTTT CASSSTWGTEAFF
TRBJ1-2 NA TRBV12-3/TRBV12-4 few TGTGCCAGCAGTTTCCGCACGGCGGGGCTAGCTAACTATGGCTACACCTTC CASSFRTAGLANYGYTF
TRBJ1-2 NA TRBV6-1 NA TGTGCCAGCAGTGAGCCTTGGAACTATGGCTACACCTTC CASSEPWNYGYTF
TRBJ1-3 NA TRBV12-3/TRBV12-4 few TGTGCCAGCAGTTTAGGTCAGGGGACCTCAAGAAACACCATATATTTT CASSLGQGTSRNTIYF
TRBJ1-1 NA TRBV10-3 NA TGTGCCATCAGTGACGAGGTGTATAACACTGAAGCTTTCTTT CAISDEVYNTEAFF
TRBJ2-5 NA TRBV7-9 few TGTGCCAGCAGCTTAGCCGGGTTGACATCGGCGGTCCGCCAGTACTTC CASSLAGLTSAVRQYF
TRBJ1-3 NA TRBV7-9 few TGTGCCAGCAGCCCCCTTTTCGTACAGTACTCTGGAAACACCATATATTTT CASSPLFVQYSGNTIYF
TRBJ2-1 TRBD2 TRBV4-1 NA TGCGCCAGCAGCCAAGCCGGGACTAGCGCCCGGGATGAGCAGTTCTTC CASSQAGTSARDEQFF
TRBJ2-1 TRBD1 TRBV6-5 NA TGTGCCAGCAGTTACCCTCCAGGGGGAGAGCAGTTCTTC CASSYPPGGEQFF
TRBJ2-7 TRBD1 TRBV6-2/TRBV6-3 few TGTGCCAGCAGTTACGGACCGGGACAGGGGGCCTACGAGCAGTACTTC CASSYGPGQGAYEQYF
TRBJ2-5 TRBD1 TRBV12-3/TRBV12-4 NA TGTGCCAGCATGGGGACAGGGGGTGAGACCCAGTACTTC CASMGTGGETQYF
TRBJ2-5 NA TRBV12-3/TRBV12-4 NA TGTGCCAGCAGCGGAGCTCGGGAGACCCAGTACTTC CASSGARETQYF
TRBJ1-2 NA TRBV12-3/TRBV12-4 few TGTGCCAGCAGCGACTCCTTAGTAAACTATGGCTACACCTTC CASSDSLVNYGYTF
TRBJ2-2 TRBD2 TRBV14 NA TGTGCCAGCAGCCAAGGACTAGCGGGAGAATGGAGGGAGCTGTTTTTT CASSQGLAGEWRELFF
TRBJ1-2 TRBD1 TRBV11-1 NA TGTGCCAGCAGCTTAAGTTGGGGGGGACAGAATGCAGACTATGGCTACACCTTC CASSLSWGGQNADYGYTF
TRBJ1-1 TRBD1 TRBV5-5 NA TGTGCCAGCAGGCGGACAGGGGAACCATCTGAAGCTTTCTTT CASRRTGEPSEAFF
TRBJ1-4 NA TRBV5-5 few TGTGCCAGCAGCTGGGGGGGTTCTGAAAAACTGTTTTTT CASSWGGSEKLFF
TRBJ2-1 TRBD2 TRBV20-1 few TGCAGTGCTAGAACTAGCGGGGGCTCCTACAATGAGCAGTTCTTC CSARTSGGSYNEQFF
TRBJ2-1 NA TRBV4-2 few TGTGCCAGCAGCCAAGATTTACTAGACTACAATGAGCAGTTCTTC CASSQDLLDYNEQFF
TRBJ2-1 NA TRBV28 NA TGTGCCAGCAACAGGGCTGACCGTACCTACAATGAGCAGTTCTTC CASNRADRTYNEQFF
TRBJ2-7 NA TRBV7-2 few TGTGCCAGCAGCTTAGGAGGGGACCAAATCTACGAGCAGTACTTC CASSLGGDQIYEQYF
TRBJ2-5 NA TRBV9 NA TGTGCCAGCAGCGTAGATATAGGCGGGGTTGAGGGTGAGACCCTGTACTTC CASSVDIGGVEGETLYF
TRBJ2-3 TRBD2 TRBV12-3/TRBV12-4 many TGTGCCATCGGGGGACTAAGGGCAGATACGCAGTATTTT CAIGGLRADTQYF
TRBJ1-5 NA TRBV5-1 few TGCGCCAGCAGCTTGGGGCCTGGCACAGACAATAGCAATCAGCCCCAGCATTTT CASSLGPGTDNSNQPQHF
TRBJ2-1 NA TRBV12-3/TRBV12-4 few TGTGCCAGCAGTGGGCCGGGAAATGAGCAGTTCTTC CASSGPGNEQFF
TRBJ2-7 NA TRBV7-9 few TGTGCCAGCAGCCAAACAGCCCCCGACGAGCAGTACTTC CASSQTAPDEQYF
TRBJ2-5 NA TRBV4-2 NA TGTGCCAGCAGCCAAGTTAGGGGAGAGACCCAGTACTTC CASSQVRGETQYF